This entry features one T cell receptor beta chain sequence. Its specificity is unknown. These data are taken from a study of PD-1 blockade in classical Hodgkin lymphoma. General study results and limits: With CD4+ cells, TCR diversity rose significantly by C4D1, but not with CD8+ cells. The authors excluded patients who started nivolumab under 1 year after ASCT. Before treatment, complete responders showed about the same diversity as newly diagnosed patients.

Brentuximab vedotin exposure varied among the patients, all of whom had relapsed after autologous stem cell transplantation. Magnetic negative selection, applied to thawed PBMCs, was used to isolate the CD8+ T cells. Clones were read by immunoSEQ multiplex PCR, and TCRdb kept only the in-frame ones, dropping some. This sample has a few thousand clones, with under 80% found just once. Material: CD8+ T cells from blood, obtained at baseline. This sequence was found in a human donor with classical Hodgkin lymphoma.

The CDR3 bases are TGCGCCAGCAGTGAGACCTTGAAGGTCTACGAGCAGTACTTC. Translating gives CASSETLKVYEQYF. The gene calls are TRBV10-2 and TRBJ2-7, with no clear D. The CDR3 loop spans 14 amino acids. The V gene's germline CDR1 is WSHSY and CDR2 SAAADI. V lost 2 bases and J 3 bases, leaving 11 bases between the germline ends.